The entry below gives a single TCR beta chain sequence along with its context. Authors' analysis steps: Researchers report that nucleated cell counts were estimated from reference gene primer amplification. The method was immunoSEQ multiplex PCR; TCRdb's version includes in-frame clones alone and lacks a portion of them. Clone size and the V and J calls come from that table; the DNA yielded D and trimming. The table has approximately 100,000 clones, approximately 87% seen once. These data come from a study of blood T cell repertoires in COVID-19. At the level of the study: PBMCs, B-cell-depleted T cells, or T cells provided the cDNA or gDNA that made up the material.

The CDR3 is 12 residues long. Germline CDR1 LNHDA, CDR2 SQIVND (reference sequence). V lost 6 bases and J lost 7, with 12 bases in between. This clonotype was sampled from a man aged 50-60 years with acute or convalescent COVID-19. The chain is built from TRBV19 and TRBJ2-5; no definite D call. Sequencing was performed on peripheral blood. The CDR3 region is CASSPTGVTQYF. CDR3 DNA: TGTGCCAGTAGCCCGACTGGAGTGACCCAGTACTTC.